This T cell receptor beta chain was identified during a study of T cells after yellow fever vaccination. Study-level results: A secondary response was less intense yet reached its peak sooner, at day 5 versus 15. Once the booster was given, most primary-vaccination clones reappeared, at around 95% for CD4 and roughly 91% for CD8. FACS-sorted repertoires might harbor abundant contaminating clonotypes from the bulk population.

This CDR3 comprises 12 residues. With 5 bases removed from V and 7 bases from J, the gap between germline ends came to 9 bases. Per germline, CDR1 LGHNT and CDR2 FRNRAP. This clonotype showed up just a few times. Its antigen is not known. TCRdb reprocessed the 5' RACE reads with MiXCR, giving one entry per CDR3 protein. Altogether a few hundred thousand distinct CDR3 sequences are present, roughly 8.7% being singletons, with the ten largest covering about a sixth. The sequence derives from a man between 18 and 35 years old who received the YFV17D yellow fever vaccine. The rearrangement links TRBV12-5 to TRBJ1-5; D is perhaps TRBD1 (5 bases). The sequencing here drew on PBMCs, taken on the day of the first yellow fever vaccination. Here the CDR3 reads CASGPEGQPQHF. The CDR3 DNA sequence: TGTGCTAGTGGTCCCGAGGGGCAGCCCCAGCATTTT.